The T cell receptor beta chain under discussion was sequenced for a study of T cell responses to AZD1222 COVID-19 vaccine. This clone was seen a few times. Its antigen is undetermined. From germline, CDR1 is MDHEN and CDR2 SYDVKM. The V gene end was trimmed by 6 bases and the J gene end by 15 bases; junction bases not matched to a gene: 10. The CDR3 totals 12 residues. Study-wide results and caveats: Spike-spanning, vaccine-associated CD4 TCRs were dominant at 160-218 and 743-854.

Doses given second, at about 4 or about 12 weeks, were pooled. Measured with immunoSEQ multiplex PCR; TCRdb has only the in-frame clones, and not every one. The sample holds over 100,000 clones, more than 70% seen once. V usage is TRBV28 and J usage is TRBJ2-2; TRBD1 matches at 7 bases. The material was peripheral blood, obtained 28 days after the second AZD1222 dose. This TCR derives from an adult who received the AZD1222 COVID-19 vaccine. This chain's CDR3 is CASRLETGTLFF. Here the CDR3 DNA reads TGTGCCAGCAGACTCGAGACAGGGACGTTGTTTTTT.